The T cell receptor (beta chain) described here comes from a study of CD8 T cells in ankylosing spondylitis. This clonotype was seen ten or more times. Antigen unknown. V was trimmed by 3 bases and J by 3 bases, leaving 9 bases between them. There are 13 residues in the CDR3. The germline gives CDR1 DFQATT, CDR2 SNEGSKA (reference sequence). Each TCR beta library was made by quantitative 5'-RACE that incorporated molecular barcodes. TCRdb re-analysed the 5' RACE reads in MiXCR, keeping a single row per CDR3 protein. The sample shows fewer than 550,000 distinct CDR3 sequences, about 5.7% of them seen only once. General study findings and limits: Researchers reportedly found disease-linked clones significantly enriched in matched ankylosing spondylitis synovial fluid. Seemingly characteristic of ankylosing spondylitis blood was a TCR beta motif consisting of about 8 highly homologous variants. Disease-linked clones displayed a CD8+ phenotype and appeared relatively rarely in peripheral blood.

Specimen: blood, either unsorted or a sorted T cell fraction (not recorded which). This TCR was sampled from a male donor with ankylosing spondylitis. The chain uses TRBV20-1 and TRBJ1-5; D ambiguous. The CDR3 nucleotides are TGCAGTGCTAGCTCGGGTTTCAATCAGCCCCAGCATTTT. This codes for CSASSGFNQPQHF.